This T cell receptor (beta chain) originates from a study of blood T cell repertoires in COVID-19. Germline assignment: CDR1 MGHRA and CDR2 YSYEKL. This CDR3 is built from 14 residues. V lost 4 bases to trimming and J lost 7 bases; unmatched junction nucleotides: 7. Seattle patient enrollment occurred during active infection, with longitudinal follow-up thereafter. In the original analysis: Amplification of reference gene primers provided the estimated nucleated cell counts. Some clones are missing from TCRdb's copy, which holds only in-frame ones; the method was immunoSEQ multiplex PCR. D and trimming were read from the DNA, whereas the V and J calls and clone size are those reported in that table. There are about 50,000 clones in the sample; 85% to 90% occur only once, and about 2.5% lies in the top ten.

This TCR derives from an elderly woman with COVID-19, enrolled during active disease. The V gene is TRBV4-1, the J gene TRBJ2-7; 10 bases are shared with TRBD1. Material for sequencing was peripheral blood. The CDR3 protein is CASSPRQGAVEQYF. CDR3 sequence (DNA): TGCGCCAGCAGCCCGAGACAGGGGGCTGTTGAGCAGTACTTC.